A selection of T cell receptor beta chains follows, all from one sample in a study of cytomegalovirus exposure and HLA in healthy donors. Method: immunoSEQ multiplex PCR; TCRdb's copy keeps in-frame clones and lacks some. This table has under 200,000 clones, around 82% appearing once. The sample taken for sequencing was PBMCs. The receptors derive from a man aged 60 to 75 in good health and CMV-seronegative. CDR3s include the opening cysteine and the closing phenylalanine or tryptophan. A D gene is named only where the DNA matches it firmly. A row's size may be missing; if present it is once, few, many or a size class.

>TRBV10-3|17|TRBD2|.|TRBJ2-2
TGTGCCATCAGTGCCCCGACTAGCGGGGCGAACACCGGGGAGCTGTTTTTT
CAISAPTSGANTGELFF
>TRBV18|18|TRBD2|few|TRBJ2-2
TGTGCCAGCTCACCACGTTCTACTAGCGGATGGGGCACCGGGGAGCTGTTTTTT
CASSPRSTSGWGTGELFF
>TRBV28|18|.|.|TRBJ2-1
TGTGCCAGCAGTTTTTGGGGGGGGGCAGGACGACAAAAGCTTGAGCAGTTCTTC
CASSFWGGAGRQKLEQFF
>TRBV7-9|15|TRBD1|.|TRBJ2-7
TGTGCCAGCAGCGCCCAACCGGGACAGGGAGACGAGCAGTACTTC
CASSAQPGQGDEQYF
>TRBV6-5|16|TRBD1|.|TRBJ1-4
TGTGCCAGCAGTTACTCAGGGGGCGTGGGGAATGAAAAACTGTTTTTT
CASSYSGGVGNEKLFF
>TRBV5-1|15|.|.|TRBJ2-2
TGCGCCAGCGCCACGGGGGTCGGGACTACCGGGGAGCTGTTTTTT
CASATGVGTTGELFF
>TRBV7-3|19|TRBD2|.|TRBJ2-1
TGTGCCAGCAGCTTAGTGGGTGGGACTAGCGGTAGCTCCTACAATGAGCAGTTCTTC
CASSLVGGTSGSSYNEQFF
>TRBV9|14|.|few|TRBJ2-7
TGTGCCAGCAGCGTAGGAACGGGAACCTACGAGCAGTACTTC
CASSVGTGTYEQYF
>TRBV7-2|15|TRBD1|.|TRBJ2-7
TGTGCCAGCAGCACAGACAGGGCCTCCCCCTACGAGCAGTACTTC
CASSTDRASPYEQYF
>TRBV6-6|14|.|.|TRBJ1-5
TGTGCCAGCAGTCCCCGAGGGGGGGGTCAGCCCCAGCATTTT
CASSPRGGGQPQHF
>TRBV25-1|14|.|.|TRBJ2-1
TGTGCCAGCAGTGAACCAGGGGATAGAAATGAGCAGTTCTTC
CASSEPGDRNEQFF
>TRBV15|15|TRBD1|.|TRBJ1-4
TGTGCCACCAGCGGTACAGGGGACCTCAATGAAAAACTGTTTTTT
CATSGTGDLNEKLFF
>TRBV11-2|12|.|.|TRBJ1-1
TGTGCCAGCAGCTTACTGGCGGCTGAAGCTTTCTTT
CASSLLAAEAFF
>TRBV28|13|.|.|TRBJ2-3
TGTGCCAGCAGTTTAGACAACACAGATACGCAGTATTTT
CASSLDNTDTQYF
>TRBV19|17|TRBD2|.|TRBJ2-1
TGTGCCAGTAGTGACGGGACTAGCGGGCTCTCCTACAATGAGCAGTTCTTC
CASSDGTSGLSYNEQFF
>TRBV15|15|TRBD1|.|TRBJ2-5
TGTGCCACCAGCAGATCCGGGACAGGGGGGGAGACCCAGTACTTC
CATSRSGTGGETQYF
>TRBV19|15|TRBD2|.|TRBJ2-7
TGTGCCAGTAGCCAAAGCGGGAGTGTGTCCTACGAGCAGTACTTC
CASSQSGSVSYEQYF
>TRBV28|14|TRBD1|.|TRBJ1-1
TGTGCCAGCAGTTTGTCTCCGGGACAGGGTTACGCTTTCTTT
CASSLSPGQGYAFF
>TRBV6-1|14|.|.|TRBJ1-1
TGTGCCAGCAGTGAAGTGGGGCAGTCCCTTGCAGCTTTCTTT
CASSEVGQSLAAFF
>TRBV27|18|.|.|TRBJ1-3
TGTGCCAGCAGTCCCGATTTCCGCCTGCAGGTCTCTGGAAACACCATATATTTT
CASSPDFRLQVSGNTIYF
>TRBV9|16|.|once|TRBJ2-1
TGTGCCAGCAGCGAATCGGCTAGCAGTCTCTACAATGAGCAGTTCTTC
CASSESASSLYNEQFF
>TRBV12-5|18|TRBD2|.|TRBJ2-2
TGTGCTAGTGGTTCCCCGACTAGCGGGGGGGTAAACACCGGGGAGCTGTTTTTT
CASGSPTSGGVNTGELFF
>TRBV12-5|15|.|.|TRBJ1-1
TGTGCTAGTGGTTTGGCCCTACAGTTGAACACTGAAGCTTTCTTT
CASGLALQLNTEAFF
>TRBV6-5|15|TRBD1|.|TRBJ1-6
TGTGCCAGCAGTAAAACAGGGGGCTACAGTTCACCCCTCCACTTT
CASSKTGGYSSPLHF
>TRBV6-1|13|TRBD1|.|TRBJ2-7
TGTGCCAGCAGTAGGGACAGAAACTACGAGCAGTACTTC
CASSRDRNYEQYF
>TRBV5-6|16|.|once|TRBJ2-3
TGTGCCAGCAGCTTGGGAGCGGGTTCCCTCACAGATACGCAGTATTTT
CASSLGAGSLTDTQYF
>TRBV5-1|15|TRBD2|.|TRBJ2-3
TGCGCCAGCAGCATAAGCGGGAGGGGAACAGATACGCAGTATTTT
CASSISGRGTDTQYF
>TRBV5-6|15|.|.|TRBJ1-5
TGTGCCAGCAGCTTGGGGCCAGGGAGCAATCAGCCCCAGCATTTT
CASSLGPGSNQPQHF
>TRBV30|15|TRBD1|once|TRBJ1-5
TGTGCCTGGAGAACGCAGGGGGCCCTTAATCAGCCCCAGCATTTT
CAWRTQGALNQPQHF
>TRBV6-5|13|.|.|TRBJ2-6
TGTGCCTCGCGTTCATCTGGGGCCAACGTCCTGACTTTC
CASRSSGANVLTF
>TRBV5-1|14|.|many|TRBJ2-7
TGCGCCAGCAGCTTGTCCAGGGACACCTACGAGCAGTACTTC
CASSLSRDTYEQYF
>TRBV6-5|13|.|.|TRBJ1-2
TGTGCCAGCAGTTACCCGGGGGGCTATGGCTACACCTTC
CASSYPGGYGYTF
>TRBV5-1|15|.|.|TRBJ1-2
TGCGCCAGCAGCTTGGCCGGGACAATGAACTATGGCTACCCCTTC
CASSLAGTMNYGYPF
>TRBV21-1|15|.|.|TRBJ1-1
TGTGCCAGCAGCAGGCAGGGGCTATCAAGAACTGAAGCTTTCTTT
CASSRQGLSRTEAFF
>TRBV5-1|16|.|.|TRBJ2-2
TGCGCCAGCAGCTTGTCGGGAGCGGCGAACACCGGGGAGCTGTTTTTT
CASSLSGAANTGELFF
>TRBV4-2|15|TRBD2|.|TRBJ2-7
TGTGCCAGCAGCCGTAGCGGGGGAGGACGCTACGAGCAGTACTTC
CASSRSGGGRYEQYF
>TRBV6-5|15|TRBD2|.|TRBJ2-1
TGTGCCAGCAGAGTAGTGCGGGGGGGATACAATGAGCAGTTCTTC
CASRVVRGGYNEQFF
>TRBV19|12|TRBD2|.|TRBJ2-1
TGTGCCAGCCGACTAGCGGGAGGCCCGGAGTTCTTC
CASRLAGGPEFF
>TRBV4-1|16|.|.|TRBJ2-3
TGCGCCAGCAGCCAAGTTGTCGGGGGAAGCACAGATACGCAGTATTTT
CASSQVVGGSTDTQYF
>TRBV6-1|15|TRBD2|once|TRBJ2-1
TGTGCCAGCAGCTCCAGCGGACTAGCGGGCAATGAGCAGTTCTTC
CASSSSGLAGNEQFF
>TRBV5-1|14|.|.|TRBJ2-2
TGCGCCAGCAGCTTGGCGTCAGGGTCCGGGGAGCTGTTTTTT
CASSLASGSGELFF
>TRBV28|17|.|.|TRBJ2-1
TGTGCCAGCAGTTCAGGTTTGGCGTTGGGCTCCTACAATGAGCAGTTCTTC
CASSSGLALGSYNEQFF
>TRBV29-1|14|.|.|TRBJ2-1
TGCAGCGTTGGCCAAGGGGACTCCTACAATGAGCAGTTCTTC
CSVGQGDSYNEQFF
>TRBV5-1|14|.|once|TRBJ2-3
TGCGCCAGCAGCTTTGGCAGGGGAGCAGATACGCAGTATTTT
CASSFGRGADTQYF
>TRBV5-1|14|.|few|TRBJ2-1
TGCGCCAGCAGCTTGGATGGACGGGAAAATGAGCAGTTCTTC
CASSLDGRENEQFF
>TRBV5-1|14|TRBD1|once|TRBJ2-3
TGCGCCAGTTCCGACAGGGGCATCACAGATACGCAGTATTTT
CASSDRGITDTQYF
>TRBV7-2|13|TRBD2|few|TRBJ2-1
TGTGCCAGCAGCCCAACTAGCGGGAGGTGGCAGTTCTTC
CASSPTSGRWQFF
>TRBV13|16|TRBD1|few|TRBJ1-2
TGTGCCAGCAGCGGACCCGGGACAGCTACTAACTATGGCTACACCTTC
CASSGPGTATNYGYTF
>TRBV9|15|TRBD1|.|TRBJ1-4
TGTGCCAGCAGCCCTCGACAGGGGGCGCGGGAAAAACTGTTTTTT
CASSPRQGAREKLFF
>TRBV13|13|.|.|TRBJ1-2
TGTGCCAGCAGATTTGACCGATCGGGAGGCTACACCTTC
CASRFDRSGGYTF
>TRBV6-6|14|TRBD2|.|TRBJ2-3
TGTGCCAGCAGCGGGGGGGCAAGCACAGATACGCAGTATTTT
CASSGGASTDTQYF
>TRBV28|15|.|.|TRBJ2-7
TGTGCCAGCAGCCCAGGCCAGGACTACACCCGCGAGCAGTACTTC
CASSPGQDYTREQYF
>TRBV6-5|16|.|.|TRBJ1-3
TGTGCCAGCAGTTACTCGGGGGGGGGCTCTGGAAACACCATATATTTT
CASSYSGGGSGNTIYF
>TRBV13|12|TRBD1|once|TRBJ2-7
TGTGCCAGCAGCTTAGTACGGGGACAGGGATACTTC
CASSLVRGQGYF
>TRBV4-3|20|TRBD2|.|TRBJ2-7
TGCGCCAGCAGCCAAGGGCGTAGGGTAGCGGGAGGGATTGGGACCTACGAGCAGTACTTC
CASSQGRRVAGGIGTYEQYF